This T cell receptor beta chain originates from a study of blood T cells in healthy people across ages. Study at large: Template-switching capture recovered about one barcoded beta molecule per two T cells.

On this clonotype: Its target is unknown.

Primers used in a second PCR of about 7 to 12 cycles were a sample-barcoded 5' primer and a J-beta primer mix. The template-switch adaptor, which had 12 random nucleotides, put a tag on each cDNA molecule. TCRdb recomputed calls from the 5' RACE reads with MiXCR, one row per CDR3 protein. The data contain about 690,000 distinct CDR3 sequences, roughly two fifths of them seen just once; the ten biggest clones take up 25% to 35%. The CDR3 is made up of 13 amino acids. Germline values: CDR1 SGHTA, CDR2 FQGNSA. Trimming pared 5 bases from V and 13 bases from J, leaving 18 bases between. RNA extraction gave at least 5 micrograms of total RNA per sample. Study conclusions and caveats: Relative to aged donors, long-lived donors carried more naive CD4+ cells and displayed higher diversity.

J is TRBJ2-4 and V is TRBV7-2, with D possibly TRBD2 on 5 matching bases. This receptor was identified in a man aged 80 or over in good health. The sequenced sample consisted of blood. As DNA, the CDR3 is TGTGCCAGCAGCCCCGAGAGGACCCGCGGGCAGTACTTC. Protein sequence: CASSPERTRGQYF.